This TCR beta chain was obtained from a study of blood T cell repertoires in COVID-19 (dated by TCRdb to about 2020). Regarding the study in general: The collaborator samples originated in the United States, Italy and Spain and spanned the acute and convalescent phases of COVID-19. The samples were drawn from the first 160 participants of the ongoing ImmuneRACE study and from some 1,300 subjects provided by 6 global collaborators. A de-identified subject ID, COVID-19 status, age in years and sex were almost always included in the sample metadata. Where available, HLA class I and class II types were taken from metadata supplied by the sample provider and were not determined by assay-based typing. Deeply sampled blood TCRbeta repertoires from subjects exposed to, actively infected with, or recovered from COVID-19 were included in the dataset. The repertoires were made available in a free public database intended to serve as a resource for research on the immune response to SARS-CoV-2. The material from the prospective study consisted of cDNA or gDNA derived from T cells, B-cell-depleted T cells, or PBMCs. What the research found in general, with its limitations: The amount of clinical and demographic metadata varied by source and participant and was provided uncurated.

TCRbeta CDR3 regions were amplified from genomic DNA using the immunoSEQ Assay, a bias-controlled multiplex PCR. The source study handled its data this way. The number of nucleated cells in each sample was estimated by amplification of reference gene primers within the assay. To quantify the absolute abundance of each unique TCRbeta CDR3 rearrangement, sequence reads were collapsed and filtered. For each sample, productive Simpson clonality was calculated as the square root of Simpson's diversity index across productive rearrangements. Not all clones reach the TCRdb copy of this immuneACCESS table, which keeps in-frame sequences only. Checked studies attribute under half of the gap to unresolved V genes and leave the rest unexplained. The V and J calls and the clone size are those of that table, but D and trimming were determined from the DNA. This sample is represented by some 45,000 clones; roughly 90% of them were singletons. The top ten clonotypes cover roughly an eighth of the sample.

The collaborating institutions used their own protocols to collect whole blood in K2EDTA tubes. Collaborator samples were shipped for TCRbeta analysis as frozen whole blood, isolated PBMCs, or DNA extracted from either sample type. The germline V gene gives CDR1 as LGHNT and CDR2 as FRNRAP. V was cut back by 10 bases and J by 4 bases, leaving a gap of 13 bases between them. Taken from cysteine to phenylalanine, the CDR3 has 12 residues. Of all the DNA, just the CDR3 is kept, 36 bases in frame from base 1. On this clone: Its antigen is still unknown. Within one base of it there is no much larger clone, and no base qualities were kept.

This receptor chain uses TRBV12-5 and TRBJ1-1; perhaps TRBD1 is the D gene, with 5 bases matching. What was sequenced was peripheral blood. This receptor was taken from a human donor in a cohort sampled during active COVID-19. CDR3 protein: CANSGVATEAFF. The nucleotide sequence is given as TGTGCTAACTCGGGGGTGGCCACTGAAGCTTTCTTT.